This T cell receptor (beta chain) was sequenced for a study of blood T cell repertoires in COVID-19. Study-level background: Collection of acute and convalescent COVID-19 samples took place in the United States, Italy and Spain. PBMCs, B-cell-depleted T cells, or T cells were the source of the cDNA or gDNA that made up the material.

This clone was observed at least ten times. CDR1 is MNHNS, CDR2 SASEGT, per germline. The CDR3 spans 16 residues. J gave up 1 base and V 5 bases, and 6 bases lay outside the gene matches. Per the original data handling: The assay estimated nucleated cells by amplifying reference gene primers. The data were produced by immunoSEQ multiplex PCR, yet TCRdb's version contains in-frame clones alone and is incomplete. V and J calls and clone size come straight from that table; D and trimming were deduced from the DNA. The repertoire holds under 200,000 clones, with more than 60% as singletons. The chain recombines TRBV6-1 with TRBJ1-5, with 9 bases fitting TRBD1. The receptor was derived from a man aged 55 to 70 with acute or convalescent COVID-19. The sequencing sample was made of peripheral blood. CDR3 sequence reads: CASSKGQGLSNQPQHF. The DNA for the CDR3 is TGTGCCAGCAGTAAAGGACAGGGGCTGAGCAATCAGCCCCAGCATTTT.